This T cell receptor beta chain is from a study of blood T cell repertoires in COVID-19. In germline, CDR1 is DFQATT, CDR2 SNEGSKA (reference sequence). J lost 0 bases, V lost 3 bases, and 10 bases had no gene match. CDR3 length: 17 residues. The assay was immunoSEQ multiplex PCR, and TCRdb's table has in-frame clones only and misses some. The data hold 100,000 to 150,000 clones, with about 84% observed a single time. The clonotype originates from a woman aged 55-70 years with acute or convalescent COVID-19. The chain is built from TRBV20-1 and TRBJ2-1; TRBD2 agrees at 8 bases. The sequenced sample was peripheral blood. CDR3 in DNA: TGCAGTGCTAGTAGGTGGGTTAGCGGGGCCTCCTACAATGAGCAGTTCTTC. The encoded protein is CSASRWVSGASYNEQFF.